These T cell receptor beta chains were read from a single sample in a study of a mutant IDH1 vaccine in newly diagnosed glioma. TCRdb's table, derived via immunoSEQ multiplex PCR, lists solely in-frame clones and lacks some. The repertoire has about 63,000 clones, around 80% of them found once; the top ten carry 4.6%. The sample was peripheral blood mononuclear cells (PBMCs), taken from a glioma patient treated with radiotherapy, temozolomide or both. The receptors stem from a woman between 18 and 30 years old with glioma. Some clones in this sample may be carry-over from other donors' samples. Both conserved end residues are part of each CDR3. A D gene is named only where the DNA matches it firmly. Size is stated for part of the rows, as once, few or many counts, or as a class when the clone is expanded.

d_call	clone_size	cdr3_length	v_call	j_call	cdr3_aa	cdr3_nt
TRBD2	.	15	TRBV7-7	TRBJ2-1	CASSPSGGPYNEQFF	TGTGCCAGCAGCCCTAGCGGGGGGCCTTACAATGAGCAGTTCTTC
TRBD2	.	14	TRBV4-1	TRBJ2-7	CASSQLWGEGEQYF	TGCGCCAGCAGCCAACTGTGGGGGGAGGGGGAGCAGTACTTC
TRBD2	.	17	TRBV2	TRBJ2-3	CASSEGTSGWGTDTQYF	TGTGCCAGCAGTGAAGGGACTAGCGGATGGGGCACAGATACGCAGTATTTT
TRBD2	.	17	TRBV30	TRBJ2-7	CAWSATGLAGVVYEQYF	TGTGCCTGGAGTGCCACGGGACTAGCGGGAGTGGTTTACGAGCAGTACTTC
TRBD1	.	14	TRBV13	TRBJ1-2	CASSSGQGDYGYTF	TGTGCCAGCAGCTCGGGACAGGGAGACTATGGCTACACCTTC
.	.	16	TRBV7-9	TRBJ2-7	CASSLALLGALNEQYF	TGTGCCAGCAGCTTAGCGCTCCTGGGGGCACTGAACGAGCAGTACTTC
.	.	17	TRBV25-1	TRBJ1-5	CASSVRRGGWENQPQHF	TGTGCCAGCAGTGTCAGGCGGGGCGGATGGGAAAATCAGCCCCAGCATTTT
.	.	13	TRBV21-1	TRBJ1-5	CATREARNQPQHF	TGTGCCACCCGGGAAGCACGGAATCAGCCCCAGCATTTT
TRBD2	.	19	TRBV7-8	TRBJ2-7	CASSLDTSGRTVPSYEQYF	TGTGCCAGCAGCTTAGATACTAGCGGGAGAACCGTCCCCTCCTACGAGCAGTACTTC
.	.	14	TRBV9	TRBJ1-4	CASSPGGNNEKLFF	TGTGCCAGCAGCCCCGGGGGTAACAATGAAAAACTGTTTTTT
.	.	13	TRBV25-1	TRBJ2-5	CASSESKGETQYF	TGTGCCAGCAGTGAATCAAAAGGGGAGACCCAGTACTTC
.	few	14	TRBV5-1	TRBJ1-1	CASSSKRSNTEAFF	TGCGCCAGCAGCTCCAAACGGTCAAACACTGAAGCTTTCTTT
TRBD1	.	14	TRBV2	TRBJ2-7	CASSPTGGSYEQYF	TGTGCCAGCAGTCCAACAGGGGGCTCCTACGAGCAGTACTTC
TRBD2	.	15	TRBV4-1	TRBJ2-1	CASSRGTSGNLEEFF	TGCGCCAGCAGCCGTGGGACTAGCGGGAATCTTGAGGAGTTCTTC
TRBD1	.	14	TRBV7-9	TRBJ1-4	CASSLRTGHEKLFF	TGTGCCAGCAGCCTTCGGACAGGGCACGAAAAACTGTTTTTT
.	.	12	TRBV7-9	TRBJ1-1	CASSEGTTEAFF	TGTGCCAGCAGCGAGGGAACCACTGAAGCTTTCTTT
TRBD1	.	16	TRBV6-5	TRBJ1-2	CASSYILLDRVDGYTF	TGTGCCAGCAGTTACATTTTATTGGACAGGGTGGATGGCTACACCTTC
TRBD1	.	15	TRBV9	TRBJ1-2	CASSAGQGYNYGYTF	TGTGCCAGCAGCGCCGGACAGGGTTACAACTATGGCTACACCTTC
TRBD1	.	18	TRBV27	TRBJ1-4	CASSLSPRQGPLREKLFF	TGTGCCAGCAGTTTATCACCGAGACAGGGGCCCCTTCGGGAAAAACTGTTTTTT
.	.	13	TRBV30	TRBJ1-1	CAGGQMSNTEAFF	TGTGCCGGTGGACAGATGAGCAACACTGAAGCTTTCTTT
.	.	15	TRBV4-3	TRBJ1-1	CASSQDRGINTEAFF	TGCGCCAGCAGCCAAGATCGAGGAATAAACACTGAAGCTTTCTTT
TRBD1	.	14	TRBV2	TRBJ1-2	CASSTLTGNHGYTF	TGTGCCAGCAGTACGTTGACAGGGAATCATGGCTACACCTTC
.	.	14	TRBV5-3	TRBJ1-5	CARTVGSSNQPQHF	TGTGCCAGAACCGTTGGCAGTAGCAATCAGCCCCAGCATTTT
TRBD2	.	16	TRBV2	TRBJ2-1	CASSQRGLAGDNEQFF	TGTGCCAGCAGCCAAAGGGGACTAGCGGGAGACAATGAGCAGTTCTTC
TRBD2	.	14	TRBV2	TRBJ2-1	CASNLAGAPNEQFF	TGTGCCAGCAACCTAGCGGGGGCCCCAAATGAGCAGTTCTTC
.	.	13	TRBV2	TRBJ1-4	CASSKGTYEKLFF	TGTGCCAGCAGTAAGGGGACCTATGAAAAACTGTTTTTT
TRBD2	.	16	TRBV9	TRBJ2-7	CASSVGIWRERDEQYF	TGTGCCAGCAGCGTAGGAATCTGGCGGGAGAGGGACGAGCAGTACTTC
TRBD1	once	14	TRBV15	TRBJ2-7	CATSRVGTDYEQYF	TGTGCCACCAGCAGAGTGGGGACAGACTACGAGCAGTACTTC
.	few	16	TRBV6-1	TRBJ2-1	CASSELWESSYNEQFF	TGTGCCAGCAGTGAATTGTGGGAGAGCTCCTACAATGAGCAGTTCTTC
.	.	16	TRBV7-9	TRBJ2-7	CASSPRARGESYEQYF	TGTGCCAGCAGCCCCAGGGCCAGGGGCGAAAGCTACGAGCAGTACTTC
TRBD1	.	17	TRBV2	TRBJ2-6	CASRGGTGRSGANVLTF	TGTGCCAGCAGAGGGGGGACAGGGAGGTCTGGGGCCAACGTCCTGACTTTC
.	.	14	TRBV7-2	TRBJ1-4	CASSLFRDMEKLFF	TGTGCCAGCAGCTTATTCCGGGACATGGAAAAACTGTTTTTT
.	few	12	TRBV29-1	TRBJ1-1	CSVEDGSTEAFF	TGCAGCGTTGAAGACGGAAGCACTGAAGCTTTCTTT
TRBD1	.	13	TRBV27	TRBJ1-1	CASSTTGGTEAFF	TGTGCCAGCAGTACAACAGGGGGCACTGAAGCTTTCTTT
TRBD1	.	14	TRBV6-1	TRBJ2-7	CASRQGAKNYEQYF	TGTGCCAGCAGGCAGGGGGCGAAAAACTACGAGCAGTACTTC
TRBD1	once	16	TRBV7-6	TRBJ1-1	CASSLDLGQGGTEAFF	TGTGCCAGCAGCTTAGATTTGGGACAGGGAGGCACTGAAGCTTTCTTT
.	.	14	TRBV6-5	TRBJ2-1	CASSFKNRQDEQFF	TGTGCCAGCAGTTTCAAGAACAGGCAAGATGAGCAGTTCTTC
.	.	14	TRBV6-5	TRBJ1-2	CASRILGTDYGYTF	TGTGCCAGCAGGATACTCGGGACTGACTATGGCTACACCTTC
.	once	13	TRBV25-1	TRBJ1-2	CASSEYGNYGYTF	TGTGCCAGCAGTGAATACGGGAACTATGGCTACACCTTC
.	.	13	TRBV4-1	TRBJ2-7	CASSQGQAYEQYF	TGCGCCAGCAGCCAAGGGCAGGCCTACGAGCAGTACTTC
.	.	16	TRBV7-8	TRBJ1-3	CASSPPGTPSGNTIYF	TGTGCCAGCAGCCCGCCAGGGACTCCCTCTGGAAACACCATATATTTT
.	few	13	TRBV6-5	TRBJ1-1	CASNSNLNTEAFF	TGTGCCAGCAACAGCAATTTGAACACTGAAGCTTTCTTT
.	.	13	TRBV6-5	TRBJ1-1	CASKGGGITEAFF	TGTGCCAGCAAAGGAGGGGGAATCACTGAAGCTTTCTTT
.	.	13	TRBV15	TRBJ2-1	CATSRDRSNEQFF	TGTGCCACCAGCAGAGATCGTAGCAATGAGCAGTTCTTC
.	.	15	TRBV13	TRBJ1-4	CASSLDGRANEKLFF	TGTGCCAGCTCCCTCGACGGGAGGGCTAATGAAAAACTGTTTTTT
.	.	14	TRBV5-1	TRBJ2-2	CASRDDVGTGELFF	TGCGCCAGTAGGGACGACGTGGGCACCGGGGAGCTGTTTTTT
.	.	13	TRBV28	TRBJ2-7	CASRVGTSYEQYF	TGTGCCAGCAGAGTGGGGACCTCCTACGAGCAGTACTTC
TRBD2	.	13	TRBV5-4	TRBJ2-3	CASSLVAGDTQYF	TGTGCCAGCAGCTTGGTAGCGGGAGATACGCAGTATTTT
.	.	15	TRBV5-4	TRBJ1-2	CASSLGTSPNYGYTF	TGTGCCAGCAGCTTGGGGACATCCCCGAACTATGGCTACACCTTC
TRBD1	.	17	TRBV9	TRBJ2-2	CASSVRGDRGNTGELFF	TGTGCCAGCAGCGTCCGGGGGGACAGGGGGAACACCGGGGAGCTGTTTTTT